This T cell receptor (beta chain) emerged from a study of blood T cell repertoires in COVID-19. For the study at large: Italy, Spain and the United States were the sources of the convalescent and acute COVID-19 samples.

Those who participated ranged in age from roughly 18 to 90 years and resided in approximately 26 US areas. The study assigned cohorts using participant-reported clinical history. V gave up 4 bases and J gave up 5 bases, with 14 bases separating them. The CDR3 sequence is 13 residues long. Germline CDR1 and CDR2: SQVTM and ANQGSEA. Here immunoSEQ multiplex PCR was the method, and the copy in TCRdb shows in-frame clones only, minus some. This table holds 310,000 or so clones, nearly 90% found once. The sequence was collected from a woman in her twenties or thirties who had recovered from COVID-19. The V call is TRBV29-1, the J call TRBJ2-5, with D perhaps TRBD2 (5 bases). The sequenced sample was PBMCs or T cells enriched from blood (not recorded which). The CDR3 DNA is TGCAGCGTTGGACAAAGGCAGCGGGAGACCCAGTACTTC. Protein product: CSVGQRQRETQYF.